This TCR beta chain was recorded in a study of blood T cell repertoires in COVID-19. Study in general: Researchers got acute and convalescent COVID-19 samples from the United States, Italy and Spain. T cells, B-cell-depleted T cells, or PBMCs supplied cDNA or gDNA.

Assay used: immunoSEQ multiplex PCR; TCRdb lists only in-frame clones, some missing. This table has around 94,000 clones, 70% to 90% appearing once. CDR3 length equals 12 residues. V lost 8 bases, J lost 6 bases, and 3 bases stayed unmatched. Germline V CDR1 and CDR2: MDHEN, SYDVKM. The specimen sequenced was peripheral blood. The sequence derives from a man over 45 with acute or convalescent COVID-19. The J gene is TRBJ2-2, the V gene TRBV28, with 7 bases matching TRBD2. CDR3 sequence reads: CASLAEPGELFF. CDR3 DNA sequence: TGTGCCAGCCTAGCGGAGCCCGGGGAGCTGTTTTTT.